One sample yielded the 25 T cell receptor beta chains listed below, sequenced in a study of shared clonotypes between healthy human individuals. The repertoire was sequenced with immunoSEQ multiplex PCR; TCRdb's copy has only in-frame clones and lacks some. The sample lists roughly 2.6 million clones, 90% to 95% seen once, with roughly 0.13% in the top ten. What was sequenced was naive CD4+ T cells sorted from blood. The subset denotes: CD45RA+ positively selected. All receptors derive from a man younger than 35 in good health.

J is TRBJ2-7 and V is TRBV5-1; 11 bases align to TRBD2. V was clipped by 0 bases and J by 0 bases; unmatched bases: 8. The length of the CDR3 is 18 residues. Germline CDR1 is SGHRS and CDR2 is YFSETQ. The CDR3 DNA is TGCGCCAGCAGCTTGGGGGGCGGACTAGCGGGTAACTCCTACGAGCAGTACTTC. This translates into CASSLGGGLAGNSYEQYF.

The chain employs TRBV6-1 and TRBJ2-7; TRBD2 matches 9 bases. The germline V gene has CDR1 MNHNS and CDR2 SASEGT. The CDR3 is 19 amino acids. J was trimmed by 1 base and V by 0 bases; bases with no gene match: 13. CDR3 nucleotides: TGTGCCAGCAGTGAAGCCATCGCCGGGCTAGCGGGAATTTCCTACGAGCAGTACTTC. As protein: CASSEAIAGLAGISYEQYF.

CDR3 sequence reads: CAISEGVPHEQYF. For the CDR3, the DNA is TGTGCCATCAGTGAAGGGGTCCCCCACGAGCAGTACTTC. The chain has TRBV10-3 and TRBJ2-7; weak D call: TRBD1 (5 bases). The germline V gene has CDR1 ENHRY and CDR2 SYGVKD. The CDR3 covers 13 residues. V gave up 3 bases and J gave up 5 bases, with 11 bases separating them.

The chain carries TRBV4-2 and TRBJ1-1; 7 bases are a match to TRBD1. Losses at the gene ends were 0 bases for V and 5 bases for J; bases not matched to a gene: 6. The germline CDR1 and CDR2 sequences are LGHNA and YNFKEQ. The CDR3 consists of 15 residues. The CDR3 coding sequence is TGTGCCAGCAGCCAAGATCCGGCAGGGGGAACTGAAGCTTTCTTT. It translates to CASSQDPAGGTEAFF.

V is TRBV5-1 and J is TRBJ2-2, with TRBD1 matching over 8 bases. Looked up from germline, CDR1 is SGHRS and CDR2 is YFSETQ. This CDR3 is built from 15 residues. The V segment lost 5 bases and the J segment 8 bases; nucleotides outside the gene matches: 11. CDR3 sequence reads: CASRRQGPNAGELFF. CDR3 sequence (DNA): TGCGCCAGCAGACGACAGGGGCCAAACGCGGGGGAGCTGTTTTTT.

The count of this clone is one. The chain has TRBV7-6 and TRBJ1-3, with D tentatively TRBD1 (6 bases). CDR3 length: 15 amino acids. Germline-derived CDR1 and CDR2 are SGHVS and FNYEAQ. The V and J ends lost 5 bases and 0 bases respectively, with 11 bases between them. CDR3 nucleotide sequence: TGTGCCAGCAGCCCAGGGGTGGGCTCTGGAAACACCATATATTTT. It encodes CASSPGVGSGNTIYF.

The chain has TRBV6-5 and TRBJ2-7, with 7 positions matching TRBD1. This CDR3 has 13 residues. V lost 5 bases, J lost 2 bases, and 3 bases stayed unmatched. Germline-derived CDR1 and CDR2 are MNHEY and SVGAGI. CDR3 nucleotides: TGTGCCAGCAGTATACAGGGGCCCTACGAGCAGTACTTC. Translated: CASSIQGPYEQYF.

The CDR3 DNA reads TGTGCCAGCAGCTTAAGTTTTGGCAACTACGAGCAGTACTTC. Translation gives CASSLSFGNYEQYF. The chain recombines TRBV7-8 with TRBJ2-7; D unresolved. The germline CDR1 and CDR2 sequences are SGHVS and FQNEAQ. V was shortened by 2 bases and J by 3 bases, with 11 bases between the two germline ends. The CDR3 spans 14 residues.

This clone is a singleton in its sample. The chain carries TRBV7-8 and TRBJ2-7; 9 nucleotides align to TRBD2. Germline loops: CDR1 SGHVS, CDR2 FQNEAQ. The CDR3 covers 16 residues. Trimming removed 0 bases from V and 1 base from J; junction bases left unmatched: 4. CDR3 residues: CASSLAIAGESYEQYF. CDR3 coding DNA: TGTGCCAGCAGCTTAGCTATAGCGGGAGAGTCCTACGAGCAGTACTTC.

The J gene is TRBJ2-3, the V gene TRBV28; D perhaps matches TRBD1 (6 bases). Germline V gene data show CDR1 as MDHEN and CDR2 as SYDVKM. The CDR3 is 16 residues long. V was pared by 6 bases and J by 6 bases, with 22 bases between. CDR3 sequence reads: CASSPTLVTRGDTQYF. Here the CDR3 DNA reads TGTGCCAGCAGCCCAACGCTAGTAACTAGGGGGGATACGCAGTATTTT.

The chain recombines TRBV6-5 with TRBJ1-1, with D unresolved. The germline V gene encodes CDR1 MNHEY and CDR2 SVGAGI. The CDR3 spans 14 residues. V was trimmed by 6 bases and J by 3 bases, leaving 14 bases between them. CDR3 DNA sequence: TGTGCCAGCAGGGTGGTGGGCACGGACACTGAAGCTTTCTTT. Translation gives CASRVVGTDTEAFF.

The chain uses TRBV28 and TRBJ2-5, with D maybe TRBD2 (6 bases). This CDR3 has 15 residues. From germline, CDR1 is MDHEN and CDR2 SYDVKM. Trimming removed 3 bases from V and 2 bases from J, with 13 bases in between. This CDR3 reads CASSFRLGGQETQYF. The CDR3 nucleotides read TGTGCCAGCAGTTTCCGGTTGGGGGGACAAGAGACCCAGTACTTC.

J is TRBJ2-7 and V is TRBV29-1, with 10 bases identical to TRBD1. The V gene end was trimmed by 6 bases and the J gene end by 1 base; junction bases not matched to a gene: 9. CDR1 SQVTM and CDR2 ANQGSEA come from the germline V gene. The CDR3 consists of 15 residues. CDR3 DNA: TGCAGCGTGACACGGACAGGGGGACCGTCCTACGAGCAGTACTTC. Translation: CSVTRTGGPSYEQYF.

Comments on this clone: Other DNA sequences in this specimen translate into the identical CDR3. The J gene is TRBJ1-1, the V gene TRBV30, with D possibly matching TRBD1 (5 bases). CDR3 length: 12 residues. Germline CDR1 is GTSNPN and CDR2 is SVGIG (reference sequence). The ends were cut back, 2 bases at V and 5 bases at J, with 9 bases in the middle. The CDR3 nucleotides read TGTGCCTGGAGTTCGAGGGGTACTGAAGCTTTCTTT. Protein: CAWSSRGTEAFF.

This clone was observed a few times. This sequence joins TRBV30 and TRBJ1-1; maybe TRBD1 (6 bases). The germline V gene has CDR1 GTSNPN and CDR2 SVGIG (reference sequence). The length of the CDR3 is 19 residues. V lost 3 bases and J lost 2, with 28 bases in between. CDR3 nucleotide sequence: TGTGCCTGGAGCGACCGAGGCCCGACCTACAGGGTGTATAACACTGAAGCTTTCTTT. Encoded protein: CAWSDRGPTYRVYNTEAFF.

The chain links TRBV27 to TRBJ2-2; D call uncertain. The CDR3 runs 11 residues. Per the germline V gene, CDR1 is MNHEY and CDR2 is SMNVEV (reference sequence). V gave up 7 bases and J gave up 8 bases, with 8 bases separating them. CDR3 DNA sequence: TGTGCCAGCACCTATTCTGGGGAGCTGTTTTTT. Amino acids: CASTYSGELFF.

The chain uses TRBV19 and TRBJ2-5, with a weak D call TRBD1 (5 bases). CDR3 length: 14 amino acids. Germline CDR1 LNHDA, CDR2 SQIVND (reference sequence). Deletions cut 5 bases from V and 5 bases from J, with 15 bases between. DNA of the CDR3: TGTGCCAGTAGTCGGACACCCAACGGGGAGACCCAGTACTTC. This gives the protein CASSRTPNGETQYF.

V and J are TRBV18 and TRBJ2-5, with 13 nucleotides matching TRBD2. V was pared by 1 base and J by 4 bases, with 12 bases of the junction left unmatched. The length of the CDR3 is 19 residues. The V gene's germline CDR1 is KGHSH and CDR2 LQKENI. The CDR3 spells CASSPRRTSGGRSVETQYF. The CDR3 coding sequence is TGTGCCAGCTCACCACGACGGACTAGCGGGGGACGCTCGGTAGAGACCCAGTACTTC.

The genes are TRBV7-2 and TRBJ2-7, with TRBD2 matching 9 bases. The CDR3 runs to 14 residues. The V gene's germline CDR1 is SGHTA and CDR2 FQGNSA. Trimming at V came to 7 bases and at J to 3 bases, leaving 7 bases not matched to a gene. In DNA form, the CDR3 reads TGTGCCAGCACCGAGAGCGGGGGGTTCTACGAGCAGTACTTC. Protein sequence: CASTESGGFYEQYF.

The V call is TRBV28, the J call TRBJ2-7; the match to TRBD2 covers 7 bases. CDR3 length equals 18 residues. J gave up 0 bases and V 2 bases, and 13 bases lay outside the gene matches. Germline V CDR1 and CDR2: MDHEN, SYDVKM. CDR3 amino acids: CASSLPVSSGKHSYEQYF. As DNA, the CDR3 is TGTGCCAGCAGTTTACCAGTGTCTAGCGGAAAGCACTCCTACGAGCAGTACTTC.

The chain joins TRBV30 to TRBJ2-1; 15 nucleotides align to TRBD2. Germline CDR1 and CDR2: GTSNPN and SVGIG (reference sequence). Unmatched junction bases numbered 13, after V lost 2 bases and J lost 5 bases. This CDR3 is built from 19 residues. CDR3 protein: CAWSRFGLAGGPGHNEQFF. CDR3 bases: TGTGCCTGGAGTAGGTTTGGACTAGCGGGAGGGCCTGGGCACAATGAGCAGTTCTTC.

On this clone: Different DNA sequences within this sample yield the same CDR3. The V gene is TRBV18, the J gene TRBJ2-7; 9 bases agree with TRBD1. J gave up 2 bases and V 0 bases, and 2 bases lay outside the gene matches. From germline, CDR1 is KGHSH and CDR2 LQKENI. The CDR3 is 15 residues long. CDR3: CASSPPGTGPYEQYF. The CDR3 DNA follows: TGTGCCAGCTCACCACCCGGGACAGGGCCCTACGAGCAGTACTTC.

The rearrangement joins TRBV19 to TRBJ2-3; TRBD2 agrees at 14 bases. Germline lookup yields CDR1 LNHDA and CDR2 SQIVND (reference sequence). The CDR3 runs 16 residues. V lost 5 bases and J lost 5; bases outside the gene matches: 6. The CDR3 nucleotides are TGTGCCAGTAGTTCGAGACTAGCGGGGGGGAGAGATACGCAGTATTTT. Amino acid sequence: CASSSRLAGGRDTQYF.

The chain links TRBV2 to TRBJ2-5, with TRBD2 matching over 9 bases. This CDR3 has 13 amino acids. Trimming took 4 bases from V and 4 from J; bases not matched to a gene: 1. Per germline, CDR1 SNHLY and CDR2 FYNNEI. CDR3 residues: CASSVAGAETQYF. CDR3 nucleotides: TGTGCCAGCAGTGTAGCGGGAGCAGAGACCCAGTACTTC.

The chain couples TRBV12-1 to TRBJ2-2; whether TRBD2, the table's D call, matches the DNA was not checked. TRBV12-1 is noted as a pseudogene. The CDR3 is made up of 14 amino acids. In nucleotides, the CDR3 is TGTGCCAGCAGCCTTGATAAGCGGTTCGGGGAGCTGTTTTTT. As protein: CASSLDKRFGELFF.